This T cell receptor (beta chain) was documented in a study of identical twins. Trimming at V came to 0 bases and at J to 8 bases, leaving 9 bases not matched to a gene. From germline, CDR1 is DFQATT and CDR2 SNEGSKA (reference sequence). This CDR3 comprises 15 residues. There are a few counts of this clonotype. The cDNA had a unique molecular identifier and a template-switch universal primer site. TCRdb reprocessed the 5' RACE reads via MiXCR and lists one record per CDR3 protein. The sample lists 400,000 to 550,000 distinct CDR3 sequences; around 20% were seen once. These sequences were also reported in another study, on T cells expressing NK-cell markers.

The sample taken for sequencing was CD4+ T cells sorted from blood. This clonotype was sampled from a woman between 18 and 30 years old in good health. The V call is TRBV20-1, the J call TRBJ2-1; 8 bases line up with TRBD2. CDR3 bases: TGCAGTGCTAGAGAATTAAGCGGGAGAATCGATGAGCAGTTCTTC. This encodes CSARELSGRIDEQFF.